Presented here are 21 T cell receptor beta chains from one specimen sequenced in a study of control samples from healthy donors and cancer patients. Sequencing used immunoSEQ multiplex PCR; TCRdb keeps in-frame clones, though not all of them. This table holds around 74,000 clones, around 92% found once. Material for sequencing was blood. Source of these receptors: a woman aged 55-69 years in good health.

The V and J genes are TRBV7-9 and TRBJ1-4; D is undetermined. Trimming removed 1 base at V and 6 bases at J, with 9 bases between. The CDR3 has 14 amino acids. CDR1 and CDR2 from the germline V gene are SEHNR and FQNEAQ (reference sequence). The CDR3 DNA is TGTGCCAGCAGCTTAGTAGGCGGGGATGAAAAACTGTTTTTT. It is translated as CASSLVGGDEKLFF.

V and J are TRBV27 and TRBJ2-7, with 10 bases that match TRBD2. The CDR3 runs 14 residues. V gave up 6 bases and J gave up 5 bases; unmatched junction bases: 7. Germline CDR1 MNHEY, CDR2 SMNVEV (reference sequence). The CDR3 loop is CASSYWTSGNEQYF. The CDR3 coding sequence is TGTGCCAGCAGCTACTGGACTAGCGGTAACGAGCAGTACTTC.

V gene TRBV5-8 combines with J gene TRBJ1-3, with D hard to call. CDR1 and CDR2 (germline): SGHTS, YDEGEE. The CDR3 totals 16 residues. V lost 4 bases, J lost 0 bases, and 14 bases lay in between. CDR3 DNA sequence: TGTGCCAGCAGCCCGGAGGGCGGCGCCTCTGGAAACACCATATATTTT. It translates to CASSPEGGASGNTIYF.

The chain employs TRBV6-2 or TRBV6-3 and TRBJ2-1; D is possibly TRBD2 (5 bases). Germline CDR1 and CDR2: MNHEY and SVGEGT. Trimming removed 2 bases at V and 10 bases at J, with 9 bases between. There are 12 residues in the CDR3. This CDR3 is CASSYAGLEQFF. CDR3 bases: TGTGCCAGCAGTTACGCGGGTCTCGAGCAGTTCTTC.

The V and J genes are TRBV28 and TRBJ2-1; 8 nucleotides agree with TRBD1. Germline CDR1 and CDR2: MDHEN and SYDVKM. The CDR3 has 15 amino acids. Unmatched junction bases numbered 8, after V lost 4 bases and J lost 6 bases. CDR3 bases: TGTGCCAGCAGTTCGACAGGGGAGGCGTCCAATGAGCAGTTCTTC. It encodes CASSSTGEASNEQFF.

The V and J genes are TRBV9 and TRBJ1-2; D is undetermined. CDR1 and CDR2 from the germline V gene are SGDLS and YYNGEE. Trimming pared 0 bases from V and 4 bases from J, leaving 13 bases between. The CDR3 extends over 15 amino acids. The CDR3 nucleotides are TGTGCCAGCAGCGTAGAAGGGAACTCGGCCTATGGCTACACCTTC. Translated, it gives CASSVEGNSAYGYTF.

This chain links TRBV29-1 with TRBJ2-2, with 8 bases that match TRBD1. The germline gives CDR1 SQVTM, CDR2 ANQGSEA. J gave up 7 bases and V 3 bases, and 10 bases lay outside the gene matches. The CDR3 is 15 amino acids. The CDR3: CSVEDTGGTGGELFF. As DNA, the CDR3 is TGCAGCGTTGAGGACACAGGGGGAACGGGCGGGGAGCTGTTTTTT.

The chain is built from TRBV24-1 and TRBJ2-7; 9 nucleotides line up with TRBD1. Germline CDR1 KGHDR, CDR2 SFDVKD. CDR3 size: 13 residues. V shed 4 bases and J 5 bases; nucleotides not matched to a gene: 2. The CDR3 DNA reads TGTGCCACCAGTGACGGGGACAGGGACGAGCAGTACTTC. This encodes CATSDGDRDEQYF.

The chain combines TRBV29-1 with TRBJ2-1; D unresolved. V lost 5 bases, J lost 4 bases, and 6 bases lay in between. This CDR3 is built from 11 residues. Germline V gives CDR1 SQVTM, CDR2 ANQGSEA. CDR3 in amino acids: CSVLAYNEQFF. In DNA form, the CDR3 reads TGCAGCGTTTTGGCTTACAATGAGCAGTTCTTC.

This clone was seen once. The chain recombines TRBV29-1 with TRBJ2-6, with D possibly called TRBD1 or TRBD2 (6 bases each). The CDR3 loop spans 15 amino acids. Trimming cost V 4 bases and J 0 bases, with 10 bases left between them. Germline-derived CDR1 and CDR2 are SQVTM and ANQGSEA. The CDR3 protein is CSVVGGISGANVLTF. The CDR3 nucleotides are TGCAGCGTTGTAGGGGGGATCTCTGGGGCCAACGTCCTGACTTTC.

This clone appeared once. The junction differs from germline at one of its ends, possibly a read error. This chain uses TRBV7-3 with TRBJ2-2; 8 positions match TRBD1. The germline CDR1 and CDR2 sequences are SGHTA and FQGTGA. The CDR3 is 15 residues long. The CDR3 sequence: CVSSTGTGPTGELFF. The CDR3 region has the DNA TGTGTCAGCTCAACTGGGACAGGACCTACCGGGGAGCTGTTTTTT.

The V and J genes are TRBV7-9 and TRBJ2-1, with TRBD2 matching over 10 bases. The CDR3 consists of 15 residues. Losses at the gene ends were 0 bases for V and 8 bases for J; bases not matched to a gene: 4. Germline assignment: CDR1 SEHNR and CDR2 FQNEAQ (reference sequence). The CDR3 nucleotides read TGTGCCAGCAGCTTAGCCCTTAGCGGGAGGCATGAGCAGTTCTTC. Residues: CASSLALSGRHEQFF.

This chain connects TRBV28 to TRBJ1-1, with unresolved D. Germline assignment: CDR1 MDHEN and CDR2 SYDVKM. The CDR3 has 14 residues. Trimming removed 3 bases at V and 0 bases at J, with 8 bases between. In nucleotides, the CDR3 is TGTGCCAGCAGTTTCCTCGAAATGAACACTGAAGCTTTCTTT. Amino acid sequence: CASSFLEMNTEAFF.

The chain has TRBV21-1 and TRBJ2-2; TRBD1, the D gene given by the table, was not confirmed from the DNA. TRBV21-1 is deemed a pseudogene. CDR3 size: 22 residues. The CDR3 DNA reads as TGTGCCAGCAGCTTTCCGGGACAGGGTTTCCACCGAGGCGGGGTTCACACCGGGGAGCTGTTTTTT. This translates into CASSFPGQGFHRGGVHTGELFF.

The gene calls are TRBV28 and TRBJ1-2; weak D call: TRBD1 (6 bases). The germline V and J ends were trimmed by 3 bases and 4 bases, with 15 bases remaining between them. This CDR3 has 15 residues. Per germline, CDR1 MDHEN and CDR2 SYDVKM. The CDR3 nucleotides read TGTGCCAGCAGTTTTTGGGGGGGGCAGGGCTATGGCTACACCTTC. This codes for CASSFWGGQGYGYTF.

J is TRBJ1-3 and V is TRBV24-1; D gene ambiguous. The CDR3 extends over 14 amino acids. CDR1 KGHDR and CDR2 SFDVKD come from the germline V gene. V lost 5 bases to trimming and J lost 2 bases, with 9 bases between them. The CDR3 spells CATSGDGTGNTIYF. CDR3 in DNA: TGTGCCACCAGTGGGGATGGGACTGGAAACACCATATATTTT.

The genes are TRBV24-1 and TRBJ2-5; tentative D call: TRBD2 (6 bases). V lost 1 base and J 5 bases, leaving 13 bases between the germline ends. This CDR3 comprises 15 residues. The V gene's germline CDR1 is KGHDR and CDR2 SFDVKD. The CDR3 DNA is TGTGCCACCAGTGATTTCGCAGGGAGGTCGGAGACCCAGTACTTC. It encodes CATSDFAGRSETQYF.

The CDR3: CASSYSDRVNEAFF. DNA of the CDR3: TGTGCCAGCAGTTACTCGGACAGGGTAAATGAAGCTTTCTTT. The rearrangement links TRBV6-5 to TRBJ1-1; 8 nucleotides align to TRBD1. Germline CDR1 is MNHEY and CDR2 is SVGAGI. This CDR3 spans 14 amino acids. V was pared by 0 bases and J by 7 bases, with 4 bases of the junction left unmatched.

This clone was seen once. J is TRBJ2-3 and V is TRBV9, with D unclear. CDR3 length equals 14 residues. Trimming removed 4 bases from V and 0 bases from J, with 9 bases in between. Germline V CDR1 and CDR2: SGDLS, YYNGEE. CDR3: CASSPPLSTDTQYF. CDR3 DNA: TGTGCCAGCAGCCCACCCCTGAGCACAGATACGCAGTATTTT.

This rearrangement joins TRBV9 to TRBJ1-2, with D possibly being TRBD1 (6 bases). With 3 bases removed from V and 6 bases from J, the gap between germline ends came to 15 bases. Germline values: CDR1 SGDLS, CDR2 YYNGEE. The CDR3 is made up of 14 amino acids. CDR3 DNA sequence: TGTGCCAGCAGCGCAAATACAGGGAACCATGGCTACACCTTC. Its translation is CASSANTGNHGYTF.

Only one count was recorded for this clone. The chain has TRBV5-1 and TRBJ2-1, with D perhaps TRBD2 (6 bases). This CDR3 contains 14 residues. V lost 4 bases and J 4 bases, leaving 12 bases between the germline ends. CDR1 is SGHRS and CDR2 is YFSETQ in the germline V gene. The CDR3 spells CASSVTGTYNEQFF. CDR3 in DNA: TGCGCCAGCAGCGTAACCGGGACTTACAATGAGCAGTTCTTC.